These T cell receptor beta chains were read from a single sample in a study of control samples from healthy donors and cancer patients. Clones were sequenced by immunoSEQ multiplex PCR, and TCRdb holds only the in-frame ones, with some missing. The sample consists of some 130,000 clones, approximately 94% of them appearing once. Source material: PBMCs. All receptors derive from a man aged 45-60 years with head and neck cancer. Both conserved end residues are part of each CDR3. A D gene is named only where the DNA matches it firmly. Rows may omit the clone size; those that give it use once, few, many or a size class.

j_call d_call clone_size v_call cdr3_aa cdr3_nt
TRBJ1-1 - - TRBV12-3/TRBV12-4 CATVRGRNTEAFF TGTGCCACCGTCCGGGGCAGGAACACTGAAGCTTTCTTT
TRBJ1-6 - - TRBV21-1 CASSKAELGSYNSPLHF TGTGCCAGCAGCAAAGCCGAACTAGGCTCCTATAATTCACCCCTCCACTTT
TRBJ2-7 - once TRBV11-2 CASSRTAAAGPTYEQYF TGTGCCAGCAGCCGAACCGCGGCAGCAGGTCCAACTTACGAGCAGTACTTC
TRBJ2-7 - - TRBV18 CASSPWQGPYEQYF TGTGCCAGCTCACCATGGCAGGGGCCCTACGAGCAGTACTTC
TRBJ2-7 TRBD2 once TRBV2 CASKRPGGPYEQYF TGTGCCAGCAAAAGACCGGGGGGGCCCTACGAGCAGTACTTC
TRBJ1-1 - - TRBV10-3 CATNPGRNTEAFF TGTGCCACTAATCCAGGGAGGAACACTGAAGCTTTCTTT
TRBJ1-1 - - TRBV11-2 CASSGAQAGRAFF TGTGCCAGCAGCGGGGCGCAGGCGGGCAGGGCTTTCTTT
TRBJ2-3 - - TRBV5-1 CASSWSFSTDTQYF TGCGCCAGCAGCTGGAGCTTCTCCACAGATACGCAGTATTTT
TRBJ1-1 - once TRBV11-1 CASSLSGNTEAFF TGTGCCAGCAGCTTGTCGGGTAACACTGAAGCTTTCTTT
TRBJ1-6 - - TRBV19 CASYTGGGALHF TGTGCCAGCTATACAGGAGGCGGGGCCCTCCACTTT
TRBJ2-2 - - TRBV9 CASTKRGSLTTGELFF TGTGCCAGCACGAAAAGGGGGAGTTTAACCACCGGGGAGCTGTTTTTT
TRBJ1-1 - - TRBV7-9 CASSPVGGLDTEAFF TGTGCCAGCAGCCCCGTGGGGGGCTTAGACACTGAAGCTTTCTTT
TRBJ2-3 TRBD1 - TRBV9 CASSVPLGQGFITDTQYF TGTGCCAGCAGCGTACCGTTGGGACAGGGGTTTATTACAGATACGCAGTATTTT
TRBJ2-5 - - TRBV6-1 CASTQLYRETQYF TGTGCCAGCACCCAGTTATATCGGGAGACCCAGTACTTC
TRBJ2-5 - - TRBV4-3 CASSQDPRGPGTQYF TGCGCCAGCAGCCAAGACCCCCGGGGGCCCGGCACCCAGTACTTC